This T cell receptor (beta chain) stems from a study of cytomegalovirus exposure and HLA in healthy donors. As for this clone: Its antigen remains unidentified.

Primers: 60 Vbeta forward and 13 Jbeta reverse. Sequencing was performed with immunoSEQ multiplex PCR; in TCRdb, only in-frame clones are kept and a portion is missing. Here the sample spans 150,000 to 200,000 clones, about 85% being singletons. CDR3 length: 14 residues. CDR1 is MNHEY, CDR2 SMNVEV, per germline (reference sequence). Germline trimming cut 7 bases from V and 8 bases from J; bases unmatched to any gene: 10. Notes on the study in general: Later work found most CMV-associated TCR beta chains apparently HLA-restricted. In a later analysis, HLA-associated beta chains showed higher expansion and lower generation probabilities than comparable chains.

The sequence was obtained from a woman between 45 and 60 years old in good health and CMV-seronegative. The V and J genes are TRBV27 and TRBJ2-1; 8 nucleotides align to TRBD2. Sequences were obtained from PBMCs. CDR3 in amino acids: CASTPGGTSHEQFF. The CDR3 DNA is TGTGCCAGCACCCCGGGAGGGACTAGTCATGAGCAGTTCTTC.